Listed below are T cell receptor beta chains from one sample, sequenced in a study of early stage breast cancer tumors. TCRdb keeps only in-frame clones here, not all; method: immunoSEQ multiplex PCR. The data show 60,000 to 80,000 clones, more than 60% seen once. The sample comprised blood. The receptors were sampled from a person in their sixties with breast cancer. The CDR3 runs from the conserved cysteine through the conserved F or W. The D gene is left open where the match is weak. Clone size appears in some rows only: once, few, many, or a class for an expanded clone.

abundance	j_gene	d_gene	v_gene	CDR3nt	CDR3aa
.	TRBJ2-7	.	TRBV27	TGTGCCAGCAGTTTGACAGGATTGGGTGGAGTGCAGTACTTC	CASSLTGLGGVQYF
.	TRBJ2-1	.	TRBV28	TGTGCCAGCAGTTTAAATTCAGAGGATGAGCAGTTCTTC	CASSLNSEDEQFF
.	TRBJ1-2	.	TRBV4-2	TGTGCCAGCAGCCAAGATACAGGGAAGGGAGGCTACACCTTC	CASSQDTGKGGYTF
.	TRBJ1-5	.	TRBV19	TGTGCCAGTAGTATTGTCGTCGGGGCTGGTCAGCCCCAGCATTTT	CASSIVVGAGQPQHF
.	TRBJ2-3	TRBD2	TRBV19	TGTGCCAGCTCAACAACAACGACTAGCCTACCGAGCACAGATACGCAGTATTTT	CASSTTTTSLPSTDTQYF
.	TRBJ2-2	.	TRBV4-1	TGCGCCAGCAGCCAAGACCCCTTTCGGGGGTACACCGGGGAGCTGTTTTTT	CASSQDPFRGYTGELFF
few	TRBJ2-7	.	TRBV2	TGTGCCAGCAGTGAAGGGGAGCAGTACTTC	CASSEGEQYF
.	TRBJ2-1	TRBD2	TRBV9	TGTGCCAGCAGCGCCGTACCGGGACTAGCGGGGGGTGAGCAGTTCTTC	CASSAVPGLAGGEQFF
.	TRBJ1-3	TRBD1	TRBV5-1	TGCGCCAGCAGCTTGGCCGCAATGAGCACGGGACAGGTCGGATCCATATATTTT	CASSLAAMSTGQVGSIYF
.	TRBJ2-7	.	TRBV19	TGTGCCACCCGGAACCTCGGAGGGGGCGATAGTTACGAGCAGTACTTC	CATRNLGGGDSYEQYF
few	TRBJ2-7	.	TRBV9	TGTGCCAGCAGCGTAGGGGATTCACACTACGAGCAGTACTTC	CASSVGDSHYEQYF
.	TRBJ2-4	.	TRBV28	TGTGCCAGCAGCTTACTAGCAGGGTGGGAAAACATTCAGTACTTC	CASSLLAGWENIQYF
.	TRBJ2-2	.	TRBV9	TGTGCCAGCAGCGTAGAATACGGGGAGCTGTTTTTT	CASSVEYGELFF
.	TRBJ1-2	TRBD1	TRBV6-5	TGTGCCAGCAACCGAGGGGGCGGGGGCTATGGCTACACCTTC	CASNRGGGGYGYTF
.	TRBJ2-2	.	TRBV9	TGTGCCAGCAGCCCCGTACGGGGGACGAACACCGGGGAGCTGTTTTTT	CASSPVRGTNTGELFF
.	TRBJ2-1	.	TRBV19	TGTGCCAGTAGTATAGAAGGCCTAGCGCCCAATGAGCAGTTCTTC	CASSIEGLAPNEQFF
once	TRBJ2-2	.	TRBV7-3	TGTGCCAGCAGCTTAAGTAGGACCCCGGGCGGGGAGCTGTTTTTT	CASSLSRTPGGELFF